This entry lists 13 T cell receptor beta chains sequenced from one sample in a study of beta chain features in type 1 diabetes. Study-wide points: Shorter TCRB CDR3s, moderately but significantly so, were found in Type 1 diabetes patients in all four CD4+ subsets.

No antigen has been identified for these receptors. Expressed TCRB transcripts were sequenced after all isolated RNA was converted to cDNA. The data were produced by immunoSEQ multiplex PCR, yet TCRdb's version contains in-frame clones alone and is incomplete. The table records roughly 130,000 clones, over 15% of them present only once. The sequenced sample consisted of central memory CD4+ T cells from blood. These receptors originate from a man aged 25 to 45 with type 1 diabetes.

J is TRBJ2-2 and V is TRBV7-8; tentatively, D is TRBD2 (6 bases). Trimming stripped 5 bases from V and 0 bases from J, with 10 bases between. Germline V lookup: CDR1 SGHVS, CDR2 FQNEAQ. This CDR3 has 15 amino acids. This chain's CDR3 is CASSPGLTNTGELFF. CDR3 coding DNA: TGTGCCAGCAGCCCGGGACTCACGAACACCGGGGAGCTGTTTTTT.

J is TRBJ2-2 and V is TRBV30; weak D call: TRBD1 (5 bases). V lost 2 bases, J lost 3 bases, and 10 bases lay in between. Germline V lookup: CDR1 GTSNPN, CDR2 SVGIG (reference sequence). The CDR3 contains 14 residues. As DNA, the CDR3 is TGTGCCTGGAGTTCCCAAGGGGACACCGGGGAGCTGTTTTTT. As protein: CAWSSQGDTGELFF.

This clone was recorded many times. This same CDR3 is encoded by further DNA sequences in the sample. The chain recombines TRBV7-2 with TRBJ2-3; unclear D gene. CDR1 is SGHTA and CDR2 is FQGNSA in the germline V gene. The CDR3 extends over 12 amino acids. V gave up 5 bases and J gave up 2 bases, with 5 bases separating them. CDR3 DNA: TGTGCCAGCAGCCTCTACACAGATACGCAGTATTTT. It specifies CASSLYTDTQYF.

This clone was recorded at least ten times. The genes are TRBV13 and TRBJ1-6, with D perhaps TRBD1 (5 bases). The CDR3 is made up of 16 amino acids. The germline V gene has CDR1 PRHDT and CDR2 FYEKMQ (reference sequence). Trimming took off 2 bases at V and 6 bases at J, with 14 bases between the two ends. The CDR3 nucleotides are TGTGCCAGCAGCTTAACCCCGGGACTGATTAATTCACCCCTCCACTTT. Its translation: CASSLTPGLINSPLHF.

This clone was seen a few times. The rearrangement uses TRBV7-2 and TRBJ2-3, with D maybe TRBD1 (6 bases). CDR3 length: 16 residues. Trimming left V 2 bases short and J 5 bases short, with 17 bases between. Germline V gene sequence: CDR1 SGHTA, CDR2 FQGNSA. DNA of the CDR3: TGTGCCAGCAGCTTAAGATCGGCCCCAGGGGAAGATACGCAGTATTTT. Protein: CASSLRSAPGEDTQYF. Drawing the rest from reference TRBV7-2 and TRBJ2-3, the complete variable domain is GAGVSQSPSNKVTEKGKDVELRCDPISGHTALYWYRQSLGQGLEFLIYFQGNSAPDKSGLPSDRFSAERTGGSVSTLTIQRTQQEDSAVYLCASSLRSAPGEDTQYFGPGTRLTVL.

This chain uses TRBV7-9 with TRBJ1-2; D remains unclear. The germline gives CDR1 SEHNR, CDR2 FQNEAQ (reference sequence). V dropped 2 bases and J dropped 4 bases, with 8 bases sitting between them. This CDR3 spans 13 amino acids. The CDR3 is CASSLLGGYGYTF. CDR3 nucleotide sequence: TGTGCCAGCAGCTTACTAGGAGGCTATGGCTACACCTTC. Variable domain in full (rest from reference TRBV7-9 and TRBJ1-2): DTGVSQNPRHKITKRGQNVTFRCDPISEHNRLYWYRQTLGQGPEFLTYFQNEAQLEKSRLLSDRFSAERPKGSFSTLEIQRTEQGDSAMYLCASSLLGGYGYTFGSGTRLTVV.

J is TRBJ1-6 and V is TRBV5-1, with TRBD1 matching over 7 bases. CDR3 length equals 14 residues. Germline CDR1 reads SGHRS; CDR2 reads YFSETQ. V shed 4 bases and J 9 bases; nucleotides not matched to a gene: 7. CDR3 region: CASSIGQDVSPLHF. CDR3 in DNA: TGCGCCAGCAGCATTGGACAGGATGTTTCACCCCTCCACTTT. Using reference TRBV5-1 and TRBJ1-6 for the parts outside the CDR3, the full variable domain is KAGVTQTPRYLIKTRGQQVTLSCSPISGHRSVSWYQQTPGQGLQFLFEYFSETQRNKGNFPGRFSGRQFSNSRSEMNVSTLELGDSALYLCASSIGQDVSPLHFGNGTRLTVT.

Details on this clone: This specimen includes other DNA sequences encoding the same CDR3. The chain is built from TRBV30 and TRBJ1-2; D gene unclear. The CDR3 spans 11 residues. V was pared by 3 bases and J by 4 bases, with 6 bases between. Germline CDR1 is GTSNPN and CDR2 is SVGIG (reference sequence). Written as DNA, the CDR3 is TGTGCCTGGAGCAACGGCTATGGCTACACCTTC. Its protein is CAWSNGYGYTF. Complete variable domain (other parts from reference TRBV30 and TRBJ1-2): SQTIHQWPATLVQPVGSPLSLECTVEGTSNPNLYWYRQAAGRGLQLLFYSVGIGQISSEVPQNLSASRPQDRQFILSSKKLLLSDSGFYLCAWSNGYGYTFGSGTRLTVV.

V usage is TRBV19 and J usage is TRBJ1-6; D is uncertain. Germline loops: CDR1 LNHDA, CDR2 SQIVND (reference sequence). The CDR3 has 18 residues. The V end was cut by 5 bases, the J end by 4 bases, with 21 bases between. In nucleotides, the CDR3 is TGTGCCAGTAGTGACCACCCGTTAACGGGTTCATATAATTCACCCCTCCACTTT. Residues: CASSDHPLTGSYNSPLHF. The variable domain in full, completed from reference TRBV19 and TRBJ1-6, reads DGGITQSPKYLFRKEGQNVTLSCEQNLNHDAMYWYRQDPGQGLRLIYYSQIVNDFQKGDIAEGYSVSREKKESFPLTVTSAQKNPTAFYLCASSDHPLTGSYNSPLHFGNGTRLTVT.

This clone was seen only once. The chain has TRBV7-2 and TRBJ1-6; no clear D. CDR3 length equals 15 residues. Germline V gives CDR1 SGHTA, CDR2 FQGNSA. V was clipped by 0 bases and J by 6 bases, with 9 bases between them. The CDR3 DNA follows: TGTGCCAGCAGCTTAGCCGGGCGGGCTAATTCACCCCTCCACTTT. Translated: CASSLAGRANSPLHF.

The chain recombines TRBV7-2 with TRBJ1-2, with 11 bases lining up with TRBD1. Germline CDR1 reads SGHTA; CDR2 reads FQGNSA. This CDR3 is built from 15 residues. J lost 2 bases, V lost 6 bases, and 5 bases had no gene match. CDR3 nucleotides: TGTGCCAGCAGAGGACAGGGGGCTTCCAACTATGGCTACACCTTC. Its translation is CASRGQGASNYGYTF.

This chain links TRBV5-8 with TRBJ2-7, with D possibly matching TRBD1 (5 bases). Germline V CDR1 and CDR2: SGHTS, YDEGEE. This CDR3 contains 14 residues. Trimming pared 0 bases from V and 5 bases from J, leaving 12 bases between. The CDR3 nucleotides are TGTGCCAGCAGCTTGGGCAGGGATTTCCACGAGCAGTACTTC. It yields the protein CASSLGRDFHEQYF.

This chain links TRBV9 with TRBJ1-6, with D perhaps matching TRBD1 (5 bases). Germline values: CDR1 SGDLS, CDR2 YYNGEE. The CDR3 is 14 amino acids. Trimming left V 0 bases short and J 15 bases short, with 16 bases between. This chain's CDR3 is CASSVDLKGGGLHF. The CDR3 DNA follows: TGTGCCAGCAGCGTAGATCTTAAGGGTGGGGGCCTCCACTTT.